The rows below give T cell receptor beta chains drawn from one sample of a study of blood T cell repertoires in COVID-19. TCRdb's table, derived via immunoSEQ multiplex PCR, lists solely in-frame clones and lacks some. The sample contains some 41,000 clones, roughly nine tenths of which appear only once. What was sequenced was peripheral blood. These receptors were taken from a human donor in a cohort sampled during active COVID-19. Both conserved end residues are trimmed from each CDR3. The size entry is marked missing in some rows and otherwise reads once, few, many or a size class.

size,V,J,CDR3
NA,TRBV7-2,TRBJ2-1,ASSLAEVNNEQF
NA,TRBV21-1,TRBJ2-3,ASSKGGQGSDTQY
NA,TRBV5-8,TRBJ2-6,ASSLGQTSGANVLT
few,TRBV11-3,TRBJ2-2,ASSLRGQGPAGELF
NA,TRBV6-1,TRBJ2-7,ASSVGGGLAGGEQY
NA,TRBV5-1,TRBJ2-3,ASSLAPIDRAGADTQY
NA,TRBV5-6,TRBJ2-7,ASSLPGREDDEQY
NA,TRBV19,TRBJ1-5,ASSMTGGNQPQH
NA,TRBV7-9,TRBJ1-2,ASSLAEAGYGYT
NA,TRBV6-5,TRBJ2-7,ASSSGTGFHEQY
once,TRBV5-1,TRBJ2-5,ASSLDSVGETQY
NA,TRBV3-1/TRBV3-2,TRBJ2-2,ASRVVGANTGELF
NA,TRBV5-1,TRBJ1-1,ASSLTGTEAF
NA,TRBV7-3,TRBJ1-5,ASSVDINQPQH
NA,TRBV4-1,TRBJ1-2,ASSQAGDNYGYT
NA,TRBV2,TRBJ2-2,ASSTYSSGGPPGELF
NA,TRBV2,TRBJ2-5,ASIREGIGETQY
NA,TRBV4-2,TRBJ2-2,ASSQQVLQGPNTGELF
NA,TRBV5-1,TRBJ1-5,ASSLDTNQPQH
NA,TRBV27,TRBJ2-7,ASWMEGIHEQY
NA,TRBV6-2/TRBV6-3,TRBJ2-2,ASSYSMGGGSTGELF
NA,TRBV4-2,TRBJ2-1,ASSHGGAMGNEQF